This TCR beta chain was obtained from a study of T cells in Graves' hyperthyroidism and ophthalmopathy. Study summary: Prior to any treatment, at the point of initial diagnosis, peripheral blood was collected.

Findings and caveats of the study: Also found in blood were most expanded thyroid clonotypes above 0.001.

Germline V lookup: CDR1 SGHAT, CDR2 FQDESV (reference sequence). Unmatched junction bases numbered 11, after V lost 1 base and J lost 8 bases. The CDR3 spans 17 residues. TCR beta CDR3 regions were amplified from RNA transcripts. The primer set for the first-round RT-PCR of the TCR CDR3 was HTBI. TCRdb re-called the multiplex PCR reads with MiXCR, one entry per CDR3 protein. The repertoire holds hundreds of thousands of distinct CDR3 sequences, with approximately 13% as singletons. This clonotype was seen repeatedly, ten times or more. Its specificity is unknown. This chain joins TRBV11-1 and TRBJ2-1; 10 bases map to TRBD2. The sequenced material came from blood. This TCR was sampled from a woman aged 18-35 years with Graves' hyperthyroidism. CDR3 sequence (DNA): TGTGCCAGCAGCTTAGAACGAAGCGGGGGGGCCTGGGATGAGCAGTTCTTC. Translating it yields CASSLERSGGAWDEQFF.